This T cell receptor (beta chain) emerged from a study of T cells in Graves' hyperthyroidism and ophthalmopathy. Regarding the study as a whole: Ophthalmopathy was told apart from stable hyperthyroidism by a 13 V-J model.

This clonotype has a count of ten or more. The target antigen is unknown. The CDR3 regions of TCR beta were amplified from RNA transcripts. The primer set for the first-round RT-PCR of the TCR CDR3 was HTBI. TCRdb re-called the multiplex PCR reads through MiXCR, storing one row per CDR3 protein. The table lists around 600,000 distinct CDR3 sequences, 14% of them singletons. The germline gives CDR1 SGHVS, CDR2 FQNEAQ. Trimming took off 2 bases at V and 6 bases at J, with 13 bases between the two ends. CDR3 length: 15 residues. This receptor was obtained from a woman aged 18-35 years with Graves' ophthalmopathy. The sample comprised blood. This sequence joins TRBV7-8 and TRBJ2-2; maybe TRBD1 (6 bases). As DNA, the CDR3 is TGTGCCAGCAGCTTACAGGGGCCGTCTTCCGGGGAGCTGTTTTTT. Protein product: CASSLQGPSSGELFF.